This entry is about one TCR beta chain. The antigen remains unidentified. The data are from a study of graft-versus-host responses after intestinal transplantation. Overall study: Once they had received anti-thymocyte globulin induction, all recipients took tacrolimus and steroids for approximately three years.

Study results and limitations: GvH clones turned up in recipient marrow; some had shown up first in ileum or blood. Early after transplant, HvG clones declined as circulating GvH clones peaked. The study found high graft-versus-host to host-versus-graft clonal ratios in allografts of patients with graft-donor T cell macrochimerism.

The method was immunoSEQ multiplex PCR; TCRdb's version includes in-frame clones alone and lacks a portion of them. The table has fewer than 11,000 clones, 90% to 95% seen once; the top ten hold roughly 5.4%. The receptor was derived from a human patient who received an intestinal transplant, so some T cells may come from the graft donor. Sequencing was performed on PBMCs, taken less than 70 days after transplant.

The CDR3 is CASSQESSGTYYNEQFF. For the CDR3, the DNA is TGTGCCAGCAGCCAAGAGAGCTCCGGGACCTACTACAATGAGCAGTTCTTC. This chain connects TRBV4-2 to TRBJ2-1, with D possibly called TRBD1 or TRBD2 (5 bases each). The CDR3 spans 17 residues. Germline CDR1 reads LGHNA; CDR2 reads YNFKEQ. Trimming left V 0 bases short and J 3 bases short, with 15 bases between.